This entry concerns a single T cell receptor (beta chain). This CDR3 is 15 amino acids long. The trim removed 4 bases at V and 7 bases at J, leaving 9 bases unmatched. Germline assignment: CDR1 ENHRY and CDR2 SYGVKD. Data came from immunoSEQ multiplex PCR; TCRdb stores just in-frame clones and leaves some out. This table holds 140,000 or so clones, about four fifths found once. The source of the sample is a study of blood T cell repertoires in COVID-19. The source material was peripheral blood. This TCR derives from a man aged 25 to 40 with COVID-19, enrolled during active disease. J is TRBJ2-1 and V is TRBV10-3; 8 bases are shared with TRBD1. The CDR3 region is CAISAYPGGTNEQFF. The CDR3 DNA sequence: TGTGCCATCAGTGCCTATCCAGGGGGCACGAATGAGCAGTTCTTC.